These 8 T cell receptor beta chains originate from one sample sequenced in a study of T cells in women clearing cervical HPV infection. The data were produced by immunoSEQ multiplex PCR, yet TCRdb's version contains in-frame clones alone and is incomplete. Its clone listing holds around 39,000 clones. Sequencing used blood buffy coat. All receptors derive from a woman aged 18-69 years with a cervical HPV16 infection that either progressed to CIN3+ or cleared (not recorded which).

Concerning this clone itself: The read ends 3 residues early relative to the CDR3; the germline J gene fills the gap. This chain uses TRBV20-1 with TRBJ1-1; TRBD1 is a possible D gene (6 bases). CDR3 size: 13 residues. Germline CDR1 reads DFQATT; CDR2 reads SNEGSKA (reference sequence). The germline V and J ends were trimmed by 3 bases and 2 bases, with 10 bases remaining between them. Partial CDR3 DNA: TGCAGTGCTAGCGGACAGCCAAACACTGAA. Protein product: CSASGQPNTE. The whole CDR3 sequence is CSASGQPNTEAFF.

With regard to this clone: Sequencing ends 3 residues short of the CDR3 end; the germline J gene provides the rest. V gene TRBV30 combines with J gene TRBJ2-1; TRBD2 matches 16 bases. Germline lookup yields CDR1 GTSNPN and CDR2 SVGIG (reference sequence). The CDR3 loop spans 16 amino acids. Trimming removed 4 bases from V and 8 bases from J; junction bases left unmatched: 8. The CDR3 bases that were read are TGTGCCTGGACGGGACTAGCGGGAGGGCCTGAGGATGAG. This encodes CAWTGLAGGPEDE. The whole CDR3 protein is CAWTGLAGGPEDEQFF.

CDR3 bases read: TGCAGTACTATAAGAGGCTACGAG. It encodes CSTIRGYE. The full CDR3 sequence reads CSTIRGYEQYF. The chain employs TRBV20-1 and TRBJ2-7; D gene unclear. Sequencing ends 3 residues short of the CDR3 end; the germline J gene provides the rest. V lost 8 bases and J lost 3, with 11 bases in between. In germline, CDR1 is DFQATT, CDR2 SNEGSKA (reference sequence). The CDR3 is 11 residues long.

As to this clone: With the read ending 3 residues before the CDR3 end, the germline J gene is used to fill in that end. This chain uses TRBV19 with TRBJ2-3; no clear D. The CDR3 contains 15 residues. The germline CDR1 and CDR2 sequences are LNHDA and SQIVND (reference sequence). V was cut by 3 bases and J by 0 bases, with 10 bases left in between. CDR3 sequence reads: CASSMVETSTDTQYF. The CDR3 DNA, read in part, is TGTGCCAGTAGTATGGTAGAAACTAGCACAGATACG.

A note on this clone: The read terminates 3 residues ahead of where the CDR3 ends, so the germline J gene completes it. The rearrangement links TRBV6-2 or TRBV6-3 to TRBJ2-2; 7 nucleotides agree with TRBD1. The CDR3 contains 14 residues. Germline V gene sequence: CDR1 MNHEY, CDR2 SVGEGT. The part of the CDR3 DNA that was read is TGTGCCAGCACCCTGGACAGGCTTTTTGAAAAG. The encoded protein is CASTLDRLFEK. The whole CDR3 sequence is CASTLDRLFEKLFF.

Comment on this clone: The read terminates 3 residues ahead of where the CDR3 ends, so the germline J gene completes it. This sequence joins TRBV5-1 and TRBJ2-1; 14 nucleotides agree with TRBD2. The CDR3 is 17 residues long. Germline lookup yields CDR1 SGHRS and CDR2 YFSETQ. Losses at the gene ends were 3 bases for V and 1 base for J; bases not matched to a gene: 3. Here the CDR3 reads CASSSGTSGGSYNEQFF. CDR3 DNA, as far as it was read: TGCGCCAGCAGCTCCGGGACTAGCGGGGGATCCTACAATGAG.

As regards this clone: The read finishes 3 residues shy of the CDR3 end, and the germline J gene is used to complete it. The chain carries TRBV30 and TRBJ2-7, with D maybe TRBD2 (5 bases). Trimming cost V 0 bases and J 4 bases, with 13 bases left between them. Looked up from germline, CDR1 is GTSNPN and CDR2 is SVGIG (reference sequence). The CDR3 contains 14 residues. CDR3 residues: CAWSVGGIGYEQYF. CDR3 bases read: TGTGCCTGGAGTGTAGGAGGCATAGGGTACGAG.

A remark on this clone: The sequenced fragment ends 3 residues before the CDR3 boundary, so the rest is inferred from the germline J gene. This chain connects TRBV5-1 to TRBJ1-4; D is perhaps TRBD1 (5 bases). CDR1 and CDR2 from the germline V gene are SGHRS and YFSETQ. Trimming stripped 3 bases from V and 0 bases from J, with 6 bases between. The CDR3 is 14 amino acids. The CDR3 bases that were read are TGCGCCAGCAGCTCGACAGCAACTAATGAAAAA. Amino acid sequence: CASSSTATNEK. The full CDR3 protein reads CASSSTATNEKLFF.